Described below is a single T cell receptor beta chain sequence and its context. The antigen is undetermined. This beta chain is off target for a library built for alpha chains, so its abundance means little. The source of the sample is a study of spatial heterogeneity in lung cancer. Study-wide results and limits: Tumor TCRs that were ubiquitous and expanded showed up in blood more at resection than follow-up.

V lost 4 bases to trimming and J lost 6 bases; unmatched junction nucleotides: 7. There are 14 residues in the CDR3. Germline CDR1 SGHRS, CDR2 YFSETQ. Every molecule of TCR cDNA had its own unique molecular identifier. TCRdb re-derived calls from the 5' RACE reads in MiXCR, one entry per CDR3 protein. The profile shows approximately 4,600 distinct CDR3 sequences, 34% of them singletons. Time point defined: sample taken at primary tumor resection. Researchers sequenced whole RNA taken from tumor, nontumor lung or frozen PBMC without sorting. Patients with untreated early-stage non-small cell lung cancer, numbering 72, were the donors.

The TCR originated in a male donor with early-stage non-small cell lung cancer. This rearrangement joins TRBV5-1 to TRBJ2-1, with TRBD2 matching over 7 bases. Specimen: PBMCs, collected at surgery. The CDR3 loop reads CASSLSGPSNEQFF. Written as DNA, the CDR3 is TGCGCCAGCAGCCTTAGCGGGCCCTCCAATGAGCAGTTCTTC.